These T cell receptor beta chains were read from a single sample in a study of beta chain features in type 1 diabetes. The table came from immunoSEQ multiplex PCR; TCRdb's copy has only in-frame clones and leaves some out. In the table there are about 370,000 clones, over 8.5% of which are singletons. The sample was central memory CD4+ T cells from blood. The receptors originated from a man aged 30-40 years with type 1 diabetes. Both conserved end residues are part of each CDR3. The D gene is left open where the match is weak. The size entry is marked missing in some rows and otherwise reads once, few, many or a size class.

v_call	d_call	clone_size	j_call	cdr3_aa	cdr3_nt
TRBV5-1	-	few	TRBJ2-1	CASTLDGSDEQFF	TGCGCCAGCACTTTGGATGGGTCGGATGAGCAGTTCTTC
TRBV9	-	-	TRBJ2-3	CASSVATGTTDTQYF	TGTGCCAGCAGCGTAGCTACAGGGACCACAGATACGCAGTATTTT
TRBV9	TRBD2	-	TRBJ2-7	CASSVAAGVPAEQYF	TGTGCCAGCAGCGTAGCGGCGGGAGTGCCGGCCGAGCAGTACTTC
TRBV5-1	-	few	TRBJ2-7	CASSRTYIYNEQYF	TGCGCCAGCAGTCGTACCTATATTTACAACGAGCAGTACTTC
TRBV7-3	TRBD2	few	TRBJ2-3	CASSSTSVSDTQYF	TGTGCCAGCAGCTCAACTAGCGTTTCAGATACGCAGTATTTT
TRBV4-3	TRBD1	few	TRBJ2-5	CASSQDGTGQETQYF	TGCGCCAGCAGCCAAGATGGGACAGGCCAAGAGACCCAGTACTTC
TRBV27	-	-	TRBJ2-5	CASSQKAPDGETQYF	TGTGCCAGCAGCCAAAAGGCCCCCGATGGAGAGACCCAGTACTTC
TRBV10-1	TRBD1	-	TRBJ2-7	CASSTGQGDEQYF	TGCGCCAGCAGCACGGGACAGGGGGACGAGCAGTACTTC
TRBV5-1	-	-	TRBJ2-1	CASSFGSSYNEQFF	TGCGCCAGCAGCTTTGGGAGTTCCTACAATGAGCAGTTCTTC
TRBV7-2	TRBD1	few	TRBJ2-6	CASRAGTGNPGANVLTF	TGTGCCAGCAGGGCCGGGACAGGGAATCCTGGGGCCAACGTCCTGACTTTC
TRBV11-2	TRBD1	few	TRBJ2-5	CASSLWGQEAQETQYF	TGTGCCAGCAGCTTGTGGGGACAGGAGGCCCAAGAGACCCAGTACTTC
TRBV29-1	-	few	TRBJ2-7	CSVGDRASGSYEQYF	TGCAGCGTGGGGGATCGGGCGTCGGGGTCCTACGAGCAGTACTTC
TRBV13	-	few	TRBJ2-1	CASSAFQGAYNEQFF	TGTGCCAGCAGTGCCTTTCAGGGTGCCTACAATGAGCAGTTCTTC
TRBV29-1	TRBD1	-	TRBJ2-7	CSGGQGASEQYF	TGCAGCGGTGGACAGGGGGCAAGCGAGCAGTACTTC
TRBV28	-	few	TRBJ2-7	CASSPPVGSHEQYF	TGTGCCAGCAGTCCACCTGTGGGAAGCCACGAGCAGTACTTC
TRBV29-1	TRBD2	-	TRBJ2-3	CSVDGRAGTDTQYF	TGCAGCGTTGATGGGAGGGCAGGAACAGATACGCAGTATTTT
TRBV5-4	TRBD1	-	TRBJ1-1	CASSLGAGQGMNTEAFF	TGTGCCAGCAGCTTGGGGGCCGGACAGGGAATGAACACTGAAGCTTTCTTT
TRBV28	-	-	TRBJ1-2	CASGGQGQSTYGYTF	TGTGCCAGCGGGGGGCAGGGGCAGAGTACCTATGGCTACACCTTC